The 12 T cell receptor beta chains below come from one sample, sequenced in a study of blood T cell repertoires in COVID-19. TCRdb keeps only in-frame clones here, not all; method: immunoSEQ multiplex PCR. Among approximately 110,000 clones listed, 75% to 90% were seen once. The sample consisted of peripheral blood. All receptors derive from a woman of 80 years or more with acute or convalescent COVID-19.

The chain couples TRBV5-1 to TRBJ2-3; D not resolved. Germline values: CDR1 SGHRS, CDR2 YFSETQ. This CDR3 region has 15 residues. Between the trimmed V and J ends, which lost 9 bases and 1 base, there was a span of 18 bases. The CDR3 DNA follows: TGCGCCACGTCCCTGAGAACCGATCGCACAGATACGCAGTATTTT. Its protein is CATSLRTDRTDTQYF.

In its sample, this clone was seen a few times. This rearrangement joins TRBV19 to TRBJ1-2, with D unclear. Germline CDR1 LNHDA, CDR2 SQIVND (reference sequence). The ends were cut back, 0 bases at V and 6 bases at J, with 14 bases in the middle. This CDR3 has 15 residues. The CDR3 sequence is CASSIEGFFGDGYTF. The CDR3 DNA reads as TGTGCCAGTAGTATAGAAGGGTTCTTCGGGGATGGCTACACCTTC.

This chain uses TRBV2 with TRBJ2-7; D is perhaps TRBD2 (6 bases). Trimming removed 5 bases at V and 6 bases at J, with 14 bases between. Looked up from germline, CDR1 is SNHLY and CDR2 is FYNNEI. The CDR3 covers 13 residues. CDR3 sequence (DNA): TGTGCCAGCAGTTCCGGGACTCTCGGCGAGCAGTACTTC. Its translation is CASSSGTLGEQYF. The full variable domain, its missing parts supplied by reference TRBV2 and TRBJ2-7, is EPEVTQTPSHQVTQMGQEVILRCVPISNHLYFYWYRQILGQKVEFLVSFYNNEISEKSEIFDDQFSVERPDGSNFTLKIRSTKLEDSAMYFCASSSGTLGEQYFGPGTRLTVT.

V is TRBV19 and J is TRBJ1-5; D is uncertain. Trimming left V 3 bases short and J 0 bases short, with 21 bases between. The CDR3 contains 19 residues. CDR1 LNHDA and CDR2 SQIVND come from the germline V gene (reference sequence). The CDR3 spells CASSIAGPTPRYSNQPQHF. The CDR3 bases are TGTGCCAGTAGTATCGCGGGCCCCACCCCCAGGTATAGCAATCAGCCCCAGCATTTT.

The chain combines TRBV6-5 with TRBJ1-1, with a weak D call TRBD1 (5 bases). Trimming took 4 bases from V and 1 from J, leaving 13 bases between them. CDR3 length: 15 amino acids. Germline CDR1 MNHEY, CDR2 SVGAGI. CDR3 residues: CASSSSGMANTEAFF. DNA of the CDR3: TGTGCCAGCAGTTCATCAGGGATGGCGAACACTGAAGCTTTCTTT.

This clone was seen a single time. Written as DNA, the CDR3 is TGTGCCAGCAGCTTCCCCCAAGGACTAGCGGGGACCGGGGAGCTGTTTTTT. Amino acids: CASSFPQGLAGTGELFF. V gene TRBV7-9 combines with J gene TRBJ2-2; 12 bases map to TRBD2. After removal of 3 bases from V and 5 bases from J, the junction contained 7 bases not matched to a gene. There are 17 residues in the CDR3. Germline CDR1 is SEHNR and CDR2 is FQNEAQ (reference sequence).

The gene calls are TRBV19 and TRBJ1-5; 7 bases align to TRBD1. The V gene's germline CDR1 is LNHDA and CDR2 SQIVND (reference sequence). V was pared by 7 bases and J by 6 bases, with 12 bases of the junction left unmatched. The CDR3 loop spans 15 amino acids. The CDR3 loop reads CASTPYGGGGQPQHF. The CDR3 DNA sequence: TGTGCCAGTACCCCATACGGAGGGGGCGGTCAGCCCCAGCATTTT.

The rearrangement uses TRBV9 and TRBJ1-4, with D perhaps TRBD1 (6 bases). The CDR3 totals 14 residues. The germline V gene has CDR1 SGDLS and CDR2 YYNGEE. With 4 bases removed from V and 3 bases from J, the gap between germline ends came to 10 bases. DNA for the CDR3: TGTGCCAGCAGCCCCGGACAGCCTAATGAAAAACTGTTTTTT. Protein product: CASSPGQPNEKLFF.

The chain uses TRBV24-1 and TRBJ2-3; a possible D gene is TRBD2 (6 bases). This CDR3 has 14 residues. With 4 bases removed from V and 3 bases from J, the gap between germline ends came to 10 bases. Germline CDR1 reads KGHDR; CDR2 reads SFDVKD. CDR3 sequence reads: CATSEPGRTDTQYF. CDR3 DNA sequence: TGTGCCACCAGTGAACCCGGGAGAACAGATACGCAGTATTTT.

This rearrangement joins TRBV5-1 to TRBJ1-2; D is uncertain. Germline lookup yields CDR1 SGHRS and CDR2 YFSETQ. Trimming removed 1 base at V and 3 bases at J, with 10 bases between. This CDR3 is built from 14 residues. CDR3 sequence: CASSLSTDHYGYTF. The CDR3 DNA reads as TGCGCCAGCAGCTTGTCTACAGACCACTATGGCTACACCTTC.

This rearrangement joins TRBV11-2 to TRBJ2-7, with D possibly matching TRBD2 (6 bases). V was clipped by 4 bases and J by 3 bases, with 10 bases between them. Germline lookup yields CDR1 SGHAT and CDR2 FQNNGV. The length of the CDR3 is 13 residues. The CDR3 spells CASSWGLFYEQYF. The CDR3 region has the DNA TGTGCCAGCAGCTGGGGACTGTTCTACGAGCAGTACTTC.

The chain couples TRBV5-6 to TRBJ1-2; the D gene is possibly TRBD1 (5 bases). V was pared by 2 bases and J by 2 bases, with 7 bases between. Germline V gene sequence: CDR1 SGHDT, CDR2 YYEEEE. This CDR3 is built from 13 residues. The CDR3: CASSLRGNYGYTF. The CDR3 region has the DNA TGTGCCAGCAGCTTAAGGGGCAACTATGGCTACACCTTC.